This TCR beta chain comes out of a study of OX40 agonist ivuxolimab in advanced cancers. Assay: immunoSEQ multiplex PCR; the TCRdb copy retains only in-frame clones and omits some. The sample lists roughly 76,000 clones, around nine tenths seen once, with around 8% in the top ten. CDR1 SNHLY and CDR2 FYNNEI come from the germline V gene. V gave up 4 bases and J gave up 6 bases; unmatched junction bases: 5. This CDR3 has 14 amino acids. This material consisted of CD4+ or CD8+ T cells sorted from blood, taken in a trial of the OX40 agonist ivuxolimab. This sequence joins TRBV2 and TRBJ2-7, with 11 positions matching TRBD1. The sequence came from an adult with an advanced solid tumor such as melanoma, head and neck, liver or kidney cancer. CDR3 sequence: CASSAGTGGIEQYF. In DNA form, the CDR3 reads TGTGCCAGCAGTGCCGGGACAGGGGGTATCGAGCAGTACTTC.